The 21 T cell receptor beta chains presented below share a single source sample, sequenced in a study of CD8 T cells in ankylosing spondylitis (TCRdb year 2017). Which antigens these TCRs recognize remains unknown. Receptor amplification or capture employed 5' RACE. Sequencing relied on an Illumina HiSeq 2500. TCRdb trimmed public reads at Q25 via fastp, called clones via MiXCR and kept in-frame beta chains. A single entry per CDR3 protein holds the most common genes and DNA from its merged rows. The sample records some 840,000 distinct CDR3 sequences, approximately 12% of which are singletons. The top ten clonotypes cover under 0.6% of the sample. The study at large found these results: A TCR beta motif made up of roughly eight highly homologous amino acid variants appeared to be characteristic of blood from ankylosing spondylitis patients.

Sequenced: blood, either unsorted or a sorted T cell fraction (not recorded which). These receptors all stem from a male donor with ankylosing spondylitis.

The chain employs TRBV4-3 and TRBJ2-3; 7 nucleotides agree with TRBD2. CDR1 is LGHNA and CDR2 is YSLEER in the germline V gene. The V gene end was trimmed by 0 bases and the J gene end by 0 bases; junction bases not matched to a gene: 9. This CDR3 contains 18 residues. The CDR3 spells CASSQEVGGEGSTDTQYF. Written as DNA, the CDR3 is TGCGCCAGCAGCCAAGAAGTGGGAGGGGAGGGTAGCACAGATACGCAGTATTTT.

This clonotype was observed a few times. The J gene is TRBJ2-1, the V gene TRBV20-1; D may be TRBD2 (5 bases). Trimming removed 4 bases from V and 3 bases from J, with 19 bases in between. This CDR3 has 16 residues. Germline assignment: CDR1 DFQATT and CDR2 SNEGSKA (reference sequence). CDR3 protein: CSATPTRAEDYNEQFF. CDR3 in DNA: TGCAGTGCTACCCCGACTCGCGCGGAGGACTACAATGAGCAGTTCTTC.

Only a few counts were recorded for this clonotype. The chain links TRBV20-1 to TRBJ2-4; TRBD1 might be the D (6 bases). The CDR3 is 14 amino acids. Germline CDR1 DFQATT, CDR2 SNEGSKA (reference sequence). Trimming removed 6 bases at V and 9 bases at J, with 21 bases between. CDR3 residues: CSADRDILSGIQYF. CDR3 coding DNA: TGCAGTGCGGACCGGGACATCCTTTCCGGCATTCAGTACTTC.

In this sample, this clonotype turned up a few times. The CDR3 loop is CASSQDWPGNRGEQYF. The CDR3 DNA reads as TGCGCCAGCAGCCAAGATTGGCCCGGGAACAGGGGCGAGCAGTACTTC. V and J are TRBV4-3 and TRBJ2-7; TRBD1 matches 7 bases. Germline trimming cut 0 bases from V and 6 bases from J; bases unmatched to any gene: 11. The CDR3 totals 16 residues. In germline, CDR1 is LGHNA, CDR2 YSLEER.

The chain recombines TRBV12-3 or TRBV12-4 with TRBJ2-7; the match to TRBD2 covers 10 bases. V was clipped by 5 bases and J by 4 bases; unmatched bases: 11. The CDR3 extends over 16 amino acids. CDR3 region: CASSRKKREGLYEQYF. CDR3 coding DNA: TGTGCCAGCAGTCGTAAAAAGCGGGAGGGCCTATACGAGCAGTACTTC.

The V gene is TRBV29-1, the J gene TRBJ1-2; 9 bases agree with TRBD1. The germline V gene encodes CDR1 SQVTM and CDR2 ANQGSEA. This CDR3 spans 13 amino acids. The ends lost 6 bases at V and 6 bases at J; junction bases unmatched: 8. The DNA of the CDR3 is TGCAGCGTCCGAAAGGACAGGGGACATGGCTACACCTTC. This codes for CSVRKDRGHGYTF. The whole variable domain, remainder taken from reference TRBV29-1 and TRBJ1-2, is SAVISQKPSRDICQRGTSLTIQCQVDSQVTMMFWYRQQPGQSLTLIATANQGSEATYESGFVIDKFPISRPNLTFSTLTVSNMSPEDSSIYLCSVRKDRGHGYTFGSGTRLTVV.

This clonotype was picked up many times. This chain connects TRBV20-1 to TRBJ1-4, with D uncertain. CDR1 DFQATT and CDR2 SNEGSKA come from the germline V gene (reference sequence). V lost 5 bases and J 6 bases, leaving 13 bases between the germline ends. The CDR3 has 13 amino acids. CDR3 sequence (DNA): TGCAGTGCTGAGAACCCCTGGGATGAAAAACTGTTTTTT. It yields the protein CSAENPWDEKLFF.

This clonotype was detected a few times. With a much larger clone just one base away, this may be a read error. V usage is TRBV7-8 and J usage is TRBJ1-1; D is perhaps TRBD1 (5 bases). This CDR3 has 13 residues. Germline values: CDR1 SGHVS, CDR2 FQNEAQ. CDR3 DNA sequence: TGTGCCAGCAGCTTGACAGTGAAAACTGAAGCTTTCTTT. It yields the protein CASSLTVKTEAFF.

The DNA for the CDR3 is TGTGCCAGCAGCTTGATCAATGGCCGCGATGGCTACACCTTC. This gives the protein CASSLINGRDGYTF. This chain uses TRBV5-6 with TRBJ1-2; D unclear. Deletions cut 1 base from V and 6 bases from J, with 13 bases between. CDR1 is SGHDT, CDR2 YYEEEE, per germline. The CDR3 contains 14 residues.

The rearrangement links TRBV30 to TRBJ2-5; no clear D. Trimming took off 0 bases at V and 2 bases at J, with 7 bases between the two ends. The CDR3 extends over 13 amino acids. Germline CDR1 reads GTSNPN; CDR2 reads SVGIG (reference sequence). In nucleotides, the CDR3 is TGTGCCTGGAGTGTTTCATTGCAAGAGACCCAGTACTTC. Its translation is CAWSVSLQETQYF.

V gene TRBV5-1 combines with J gene TRBJ2-7; 11 nucleotides align to TRBD2. Germline loops: CDR1 SGHRS, CDR2 YFSETQ. V lost 0 bases, J lost 0 bases, and 8 bases stayed unmatched. The CDR3 extends over 18 amino acids. The DNA of the CDR3 is TGCGCCAGCAGCTTGGGACCCGGGACTAGCGGCCTCTCCTACGAGCAGTACTTC. Translated: CASSLGPGTSGLSYEQYF.

In its sample, this clonotype was seen a few times. The chain uses TRBV5-5 and TRBJ2-3, with 9 bases aligning to TRBD1. V lost 4 bases and J lost 8; bases outside the gene matches: 17. In germline, CDR1 is SGHKS, CDR2 YYEKEE (reference sequence). The CDR3 loop spans 17 amino acids. The CDR3 DNA reads TGTGCCAGCAGCCTCTTGCCTGACAGGGGGTTGCTTGGTACGCAGTATTTT. This encodes CASSLLPDRGLLGTQYF.

V and J are TRBV7-2 and TRBJ2-7; 10 bases are a match to TRBD1. CDR1 and CDR2 (germline): SGHTA, FQGNSA. The CDR3 totals 15 residues. The trim removed 7 bases at V and 4 bases at J, leaving 10 bases unmatched. The CDR3 is CASTGRDRGKYEQYF. The CDR3 nucleotides read TGTGCCAGCACCGGACGGGACAGGGGAAAGTACGAGCAGTACTTC.

V gene TRBV15 combines with J gene TRBJ2-4, with 7 bases fitting TRBD1. The CDR3 loop spans 14 amino acids. Germline CDR1 and CDR2: LNHNV and YYDKDF (reference sequence). The V gene end was trimmed by 3 bases and the J gene end by 7 bases; junction bases not matched to a gene: 6. CDR3: CATSSPGGPNIQYF. CDR3 nucleotides: TGTGCCACCAGCAGTCCAGGGGGTCCGAACATTCAGTACTTC.

V gene TRBV7-2 combines with J gene TRBJ1-2; D not certain. With 3 bases removed from V and 1 base from J, the gap between germline ends came to 9 bases. The CDR3 is made up of 14 amino acids. Germline loops: CDR1 SGHTA, CDR2 FQGNSA. The CDR3 spells CASSFTVNNYGYTF. CDR3 DNA sequence: TGTGCCAGCAGCTTTACAGTGAATAACTATGGCTACACCTTC.

This clonotype was seen a few times. The CDR3, as DNA: TGTGCCTGGAGTGTACGGTCGCACCTCTATGGCTACACCTTC. This encodes CAWSVRSHLYGYTF. The chain couples TRBV30 to TRBJ1-2; D call uncertain. V dropped 0 bases and J dropped 4 bases, with 12 bases sitting between them. In germline, CDR1 is GTSNPN, CDR2 SVGIG (reference sequence). This CDR3 has 14 residues.

This clonotype was counted many times. This rearrangement joins TRBV10-3 to TRBJ2-7; tentatively, D is TRBD1 (6 bases). Germline CDR1 and CDR2: ENHRY and SYGVKD. The CDR3 is made up of 12 amino acids. V gave up 2 bases and J gave up 7 bases, with 9 bases separating them. The CDR3 nucleotides read TGTGCCATCAGTGAGCGACAGGTGGAGCAGTACTTC. This gives the protein CAISERQVEQYF.

A single count supports this clonotype. V and J are TRBV13 and TRBJ2-7; D ambiguous. The CDR3 covers 14 residues. In germline, CDR1 is PRHDT, CDR2 FYEKMQ (reference sequence). Trimming cost V 6 bases and J 0 bases, with 12 bases left between them. In DNA, the CDR3 is TGTGCCAGCAGGATTCTAGGTTCCTCCTACGAGCAGTACTTC. Translating it yields CASRILGSSYEQYF.

The chain has TRBV18 and TRBJ2-7; D is ambiguous. The V and J ends lost 6 bases and 4 bases respectively, with 13 bases between them. This CDR3 has 13 residues. Germline values: CDR1 KGHSH, CDR2 LQKENI. CDR3 DNA: TGTGCCAGCTCTAACGGACGGCAATACGAGCAGTACTTC. This translates into CASSNGRQYEQYF.

This clonotype was counted at least ten times. The chain employs TRBV20-1 and TRBJ1-2; D is undetermined. The CDR3 runs to 12 residues. Germline lookup yields CDR1 DFQATT and CDR2 SNEGSKA (reference sequence). Trimming left V 3 bases short and J 5 bases short, with 10 bases between. CDR3 sequence (DNA): TGCAGTGCTAGTACTGGATTTTATGGCTACACCTTC. It translates to CSASTGFYGYTF.

The rearrangement joins TRBV20-1 to TRBJ2-6, with 9 bases that match TRBD1. This CDR3 comprises 20 residues. V was clipped by 5 bases and J by 1 base; unmatched bases: 18. The germline gives CDR1 DFQATT, CDR2 SNEGSKA (reference sequence). The CDR3 coding sequence is TGCAGTGCTCCCGCCGGATTACAGGGGGCAGGATGGTCTGGGGCCAACGTCCTGACTTTC. This codes for CSAPAGLQGAGWSGANVLTF.